In its sample, the clone carrying this T cell receptor (beta chain) was seen a few times. The antigen remains unidentified. These data come from a study of blood T cells in healthy people across ages. For the study at large: Through template switching, about one barcoded beta molecule was captured per two T cells, as measured in model experiments.

A sample-barcoded 5' primer and a J-beta primer mix were used in a second PCR of roughly 6 to 11 cycles. TCRdb passed the 5' RACE reads through MiXCR, listing each CDR3 protein once. The sample shows about 1.1 million distinct CDR3 sequences, under 40% of them seen only once. Study-level points and caveats: Roughly linear age-related decline in beta diversity appeared, significant by age about 40. It was not possible, with unsorted PBMCs, to conclusively compare naive and antigen-experienced cells.

Trimming stripped 0 bases from V and 0 bases from J, with 6 bases between. Per the germline V gene, CDR1 is MNHEY and CDR2 is SVGAGI. This CDR3 region has 15 residues. Sequenced: blood. The gene calls are TRBV6-5 and TRBJ1-5; no reliable D call. This TCR was recovered from a man aged 18 to 30 in good health. Here the CDR3 reads CASSYSSSSNQPQHF. The CDR3 coding sequence is TGTGCCAGCAGTTACTCGTCGTCTAGCAATCAGCCCCAGCATTTT.